The 25 T cell receptor beta chains listed next were all sequenced from one sample in a study of graft-versus-host responses after intestinal transplantation. Measured with immunoSEQ multiplex PCR; TCRdb has only the in-frame clones, and not every one. Here the sample spans tens of thousands of clones, 85% to 95% being singletons. Their antigen targets remain unknown. The starting material was unstimulated CD8+ T cells sorted from spleen or lymph node cells, obtained before intestinal transplant. These receptors all come from a human donor who received an intestinal transplant.

The chain employs TRBV19 and TRBJ1-5; D possibly corresponds to TRBD1 (6 bases). Germline V gene sequence: CDR1 LNHDA, CDR2 SQIVND (reference sequence). This CDR3 comprises 14 residues. Trimming took 7 bases from V and 4 from J, leaving 14 bases between them. The CDR3 region has the DNA TGTGCCAGTAAACCCGACAGGCCTAATCAGCCCCAGCATTTT. This encodes CASKPDRPNQPQHF.

This clone was counted only a few times. The rearrangement links TRBV7-9 to TRBJ2-4, with a tentative D call TRBD1 (6 bases). Germline CDR1 is SEHNR and CDR2 is FQNEAQ (reference sequence). CDR3 length: 14 residues. The V end lost 4 bases, the J end lost 8 bases, and 15 bases lay between the germline ends. As DNA, the CDR3 is TGTGCCAGCAGCTCTAGCACAGGGCTAGACATTCAGTACTTC. Amino acid sequence: CASSSSTGLDIQYF. The full variable domain, in which reference TRBV7-9 and TRBJ2-4 provide the parts outside the CDR3, is DTGVSQNPRHKITKRGQNVTFRCDPISEHNRLYWYRQTLGQGPEFLTYFQNEAQLEKSRLLSDRFSAERPKGSFSTLEIQRTEQGDSAMYLCASSSSTGLDIQYFGAGTRLSVL.

The CDR3: CASSFWAHQYEQYF. Written as DNA, the CDR3 is TGTGCCAGCAGTTTTTGGGCACACCAATACGAGCAGTACTTC. The chain carries TRBV28 and TRBJ2-7; D gene unclear. There are 14 residues in the CDR3. V lost 3 bases and J lost 4, with 13 bases in between. The germline gives CDR1 MDHEN, CDR2 SYDVKM. Filled out from reference TRBV28 and TRBJ2-7, the complete variable domain reads DVKVTQSSRYLVKRTGEKVFLECVQDMDHENMFWYRQDPGLGLRLIYFSYDVKMKEKGDIPEGYSVSREKKERFSLILESASTNQTSMYLCASSFWAHQYEQYFGPGTRLTVT.

The chain combines TRBV5-1 with TRBJ2-7, with 10 bases aligning to TRBD1. J was trimmed by 6 bases and V by 5 bases; bases with no gene match: 11. Per the germline V gene, CDR1 is SGHRS and CDR2 is YFSETQ. This CDR3 is built from 15 residues. The CDR3 sequence is CASSSGTGESGEQYF. DNA for the CDR3: TGCGCCAGCAGTTCCGGGACAGGGGAATCGGGCGAGCAGTACTTC.

In its sample, this clone was seen once. The gene calls are TRBV6-1 and TRBJ2-7; D unclear. The CDR3 spans 13 residues. Germline lookup yields CDR1 MNHNS and CDR2 SASEGT. V lost 6 bases to trimming and J lost 1 base, with 10 bases between them. Here the CDR3 DNA reads TGTGCCAGCAGGGAGACGCTATCCTACGAGCAGTACTTC. The encoded protein is CASRETLSYEQYF.

This chain links TRBV5-4 with TRBJ1-1; D is possibly TRBD1 (5 bases). V was shortened by 1 base and J by 3 bases, with 10 bases between the two germline ends. CDR3 length: 14 residues. From germline, CDR1 is SGHNT and CDR2 YYREEE (reference sequence). The CDR3, as DNA: TGTGCCAGCAGCTTGTGGTCGGGGGACACTGAAGCTTTCTTT. Protein: CASSLWSGDTEAFF.

This clone was counted once. The chain couples TRBV27 to TRBJ2-1; 8 bases map to TRBD2. The V gene's germline CDR1 is MNHEY and CDR2 SMNVEV (reference sequence). This CDR3 spans 13 amino acids. With V trimmed by 3 bases and J by 8 bases, 3 bases remained unmatched. Here the CDR3 reads CASSLGLDYEQFF. CDR3 sequence (DNA): TGTGCCAGCAGTTTGGGACTAGATTATGAGCAGTTCTTC.

The rearrangement uses TRBV6-4 and TRBJ2-1, with TRBD2 identical over 9 bases. V lost 0 bases, J lost 2 bases, and 23 bases stayed unmatched. The CDR3 is made up of 23 amino acids. Germline V gene lookup returns CDR1 MRHNA and CDR2 SNTAGT. The CDR3 bases are TGTGCCAGCAGTGACTCGAGTTCCGCCCAGCGGGGGGAAGTCTCATTCACCTACAATGAGCAGTTCTTC. Protein product: CASSDSSSAQRGEVSFTYNEQFF.

This chain connects TRBV28 to TRBJ1-4; a weak D match, TRBD1 (6 bases). The germline CDR1 and CDR2 sequences are MDHEN and SYDVKM. The CDR3 has 15 amino acids. Trimming took 3 bases from V and 5 from J, leaving 13 bases between them. The CDR3 DNA is TGTGCCAGCAGTTTTCACCCCGGGACAAATGAAAAACTGTTTTTT. Translation: CASSFHPGTNEKLFF.

The CDR3 protein is CASSVLAGDINEQFF. CDR3 nucleotide sequence: TGTGCCAGCAGTGTACTAGCGGGAGACATCAATGAGCAGTTCTTC. This chain uses TRBV2 with TRBJ2-1, with 11 bases identical to TRBD2. Germline V gene sequence: CDR1 SNHLY, CDR2 FYNNEI. The CDR3 spans 15 residues. V lost 4 bases and J lost 6; bases outside the gene matches: 5. Based on the CDR3 plus reference TRBV2 and TRBJ2-1, the full variable domain is EPEVTQTPSHQVTQMGQEVILRCVPISNHLYFYWYRQILGQKVEFLVSFYNNEISEKSEIFDDQFSVERPDGSNFTLKIRSTKLEDSAMYFCASSVLAGDINEQFFGPGTRLTVL.

J is TRBJ2-1 and V is TRBV6-1; maybe TRBD2 (6 bases). V was trimmed by 3 bases and J by 2 bases, leaving 11 bases between them. Germline values: CDR1 MNHNS, CDR2 SASEGT. CDR3 length: 15 residues. The CDR3 is CASSESGEPYNEQFF. The CDR3 coding sequence is TGTGCCAGCAGTGAGTCGGGGGAGCCCTACAATGAGCAGTTCTTC.

The chain carries TRBV10-2 and TRBJ1-1; D is perhaps TRBD1 (5 bases). Germline V gene lookup returns CDR1 WSHSY and CDR2 SAAADI. The CDR3 contains 13 residues. V lost 4 bases to trimming and J lost 4 bases, with 10 bases between them. This CDR3 reads CASSAGGVTEAFF. In DNA, the CDR3 is TGCGCCAGCAGTGCCGGGGGGGTCACTGAAGCTTTCTTT.

This chain joins TRBV19 and TRBJ2-1, with a tentative D call TRBD2 (5 bases). This CDR3 spans 13 amino acids. The V gene's germline CDR1 is LNHDA and CDR2 SQIVND (reference sequence). Trimming pared 6 bases from V and 5 bases from J, leaving 11 bases between. The CDR3 coding sequence is TGTGCCAGTAGCCTAGCTCCGAACAATGAGCAGTTCTTC. It yields the protein CASSLAPNNEQFF.

V usage is TRBV28 and J usage is TRBJ2-7, with TRBD2 matching over 9 bases. The germline V gene has CDR1 MDHEN and CDR2 SYDVKM. CDR3 length: 14 residues. Trimming removed 5 bases from V and 3 bases from J; junction bases left unmatched: 5. CDR3 coding DNA: TGTGCCAGCAGTCCCACGACTAGCGGCTACGAGCAGTACTTC. Amino acid sequence: CASSPTTSGYEQYF.

V and J are TRBV4-2 and TRBJ2-1; TRBD1 agrees at 8 bases. With 4 bases clipped from V and 8 bases from J, the junction kept 7 bases outside the gene matches. There are 14 residues in the CDR3. Germline V gene data show CDR1 as LGHNA and CDR2 as YNFKEQ. The chain's CDR3 is CASSPGDRYDEQFF. The CDR3 DNA reads as TGTGCCAGCAGCCCAGGGGACAGGTATGATGAGCAGTTCTTC.

The rearrangement uses TRBV5-5 and TRBJ1-2; 7 bases match TRBD1. Germline values: CDR1 SGHKS, CDR2 YYEKEE (reference sequence). This CDR3 is built from 14 residues. Trimming at V came to 0 bases and at J to 4 bases, leaving 3 bases not matched to a gene. CDR3 in DNA: TGTGCCAGCAGCTTGGCGCAGGGGGGCTATGGCTACACCTTC. Amino acid sequence: CASSLAQGGYGYTF.

The V and J genes are TRBV11-3 and TRBJ2-1; D is perhaps TRBD1 (6 bases). V lost 0 bases and J 0 bases, leaving 18 bases between the germline ends. CDR3 length equals 19 residues. Germline CDR1 reads SGHNT; CDR2 reads YENEEA. In nucleotides, the CDR3 is TGTGCCAGCAGCTTAGATGGGGGCACCCTGGGGGTCTCCTACAATGAGCAGTTCTTC. Residues: CASSLDGGTLGVSYNEQFF. The full variable domain, completed using reference TRBV11-3 and TRBJ2-1, is EAGVVQSPRYKIIEKKQPVAFWCNPISGHNTLYWYLQNLGQGPELLIRYENEEAVDDSQLPKDRFSAERLKGVDSTLKIQPAELGDSAVYLCASSLDGGTLGVSYNEQFFGPGTRLTVL.

This chain links TRBV7-6 with TRBJ2-7; no definite D call. V was pared by 4 bases and J by 2 bases, with 12 bases between. CDR1 and CDR2 (germline): SGHVS, FNYEAQ. CDR3 length: 14 amino acids. The CDR3 DNA sequence: TGTGCCAGCAGCTCTATGTTAGGAGCCTACGAGCAGTACTTC. Translating it yields CASSSMLGAYEQYF.

The rearrangement uses TRBV5-1 and TRBJ2-1; 11 bases map to TRBD1. CDR1 is SGHRS and CDR2 is YFSETQ in the germline V gene. The trim removed 1 base at V and 6 bases at J, leaving 3 bases unmatched. CDR3 size: 15 residues. For the CDR3, the DNA is TGCGCCAGCAGCTTGTTTGGGACAGGGGGCAATGAGCAGTTCTTC. Its protein is CASSLFGTGGNEQFF.

The V gene is TRBV19, the J gene TRBJ2-1, with 10 bases aligning to TRBD2. The CDR3 runs to 16 residues. Germline V gives CDR1 LNHDA, CDR2 SQIVND (reference sequence). The trim removed 3 bases at V and 6 bases at J, leaving 8 bases unmatched. The CDR3 loop is CASSIVAGGPLNEQFF. The CDR3, as DNA: TGTGCCAGTAGTATCGTAGCGGGAGGACCTCTCAATGAGCAGTTCTTC.

This clone showed up just once. The CDR3 region is CAWSDYSTDTQYF. The CDR3 bases are TGTGCCTGGAGTGACTACTCCACAGATACGCAGTATTTT. The chain couples TRBV30 to TRBJ2-3; no definite D call. CDR1 is GTSNPN, CDR2 SVGIG, per germline (reference sequence). The CDR3 is 13 amino acids. V lost 1 base, J lost 2 bases, and 7 bases lay in between.

J is TRBJ1-2 and V is TRBV13, with 7 nucleotides matching TRBD1. V shed 7 bases, J shed 4 bases, and the junction held 12 bases outside the gene matches. Germline V CDR1 and CDR2: PRHDT, FYEKMQ (reference sequence). The CDR3 is 15 amino acids. Here the CDR3 reads CASTPGTALSYGYTF. In nucleotides, the CDR3 is TGTGCCAGCACCCCAGGGACAGCGTTATCCTATGGCTACACCTTC. The full variable domain, completed using reference TRBV13 and TRBJ1-2, is AAGVIQSPRHLIKEKRETATLKCYPIPRHDTVYWYQQGPGQDPQFLISFYEKMQSDKGSIPDRFSAQQFSDYHSELNMSSLELGDSALYFCASTPGTALSYGYTFGSGTRLTVV.

The rearrangement joins TRBV27 to TRBJ1-1; TRBD1 agrees at 8 bases. The V and J ends lost 3 bases and 5 bases, in that order; junction bases with no gene match: 2. Looked up from germline, CDR1 is MNHEY and CDR2 is SMNVEV (reference sequence). The CDR3 contains 13 residues. This chain's CDR3 is CASSFRGQTEAFF. The CDR3 DNA reads as TGTGCCAGCAGTTTCAGGGGGCAGACTGAAGCTTTCTTT.

This chain uses TRBV4-1 with TRBJ2-5, with 10 positions matching TRBD1. The J call may be faulty, since TRBJ2-7 better matches the DNA end. The CDR3 has 15 residues. The germline V gene encodes CDR1 MGHRA and CDR2 YSYEKL. The CDR3 sequence is CASSRGQGVMDEQYF. In DNA, the CDR3 is TGCGCCAGCAGCCGAGGACAGGGGGTCATGGACGAGCAGTACTTC.

On this clone: One end of the junction does not line up with germline, which may come from a read error. The chain is built from TRBV28 and TRBJ2-1; 7 bases match TRBD2. CDR1 is MDHEN and CDR2 is SYDVKM in the germline V gene. The CDR3 contains 14 residues. The CDR3 here is CASILLAGRNEQFF. CDR3 nucleotide sequence: TGTGCCAGCATTTTATTAGCGGGTCGTAATGAGCAGTTCTTC.